This TCR beta chain was retrieved from a study of response to subunit inactivated influenza vaccine. The study's findings and limits: The authors suggested that every seasonal influenza vaccination recruits few new T cells.

A word on this clonotype: The antigen remains unidentified.

This CDR3 is 17 amino acids long. Per germline, CDR1 SEHNR and CDR2 FQNEAQ (reference sequence). Trimming at V came to 4 bases and at J to 6 bases, leaving 16 bases not matched to a gene. TCRdb re-called the RT-PCR reads through MiXCR, storing one row per CDR3 protein. Of fewer than 250,000 distinct CDR3 sequences listed, around 15% are singletons. The sequence was obtained from a middle-aged man who received an inactivated influenza vaccine. The sequenced sample was CD8+ T cells sorted from PBMCs, obtained about 5 days after vaccination. The chain combines TRBV7-9 with TRBJ1-2; 8 positions agree with TRBD1. The CDR3 here is CASSSTRTGWSSNGYTF. The DNA for the CDR3 is TGTGCCAGCAGCTCAACCCGGACAGGGTGGAGTTCTAATGGCTACACCTTC.